This record concerns one T cell receptor beta chain sequence. What it binds is unknown. A multiplex PCR was run with 60 Vbeta primers and 13 Jbeta primers. Sequencing was performed with immunoSEQ multiplex PCR; in TCRdb, only in-frame clones are kept and a portion is missing. The table has 75,000 to 90,000 clones, 70% to 80% seen once. The source of the sample is a study of cytomegalovirus exposure and HLA in healthy donors. At the level of the study: Around 77% of roughly 430 genotyped donors fell in the Caucasian-associated ancestry cluster. General study findings and limits: TCR beta V- and J-gene trimming, according to a later analysis, was linked to a missense DCLRE1C variant. In terms of immune exposure information, only CMV serostatus was available.

Looked up from germline, CDR1 is MNHEY and CDR2 is SVGAGI. The CDR3 runs to 15 residues. The germline V and J ends were trimmed by 0 bases and 7 bases, with 10 bases remaining between them. The sequence was collected from a human donor in good health. The chain links TRBV6-5 to TRBJ1-6, with D perhaps TRBD1 (6 bases). The sequenced sample consisted of PBMCs. The CDR3 sequence: CASSYSGGPNSPLHF. CDR3 DNA: TGTGCCAGCAGTTACTCAGGGGGTCCGAATTCACCCCTCCACTTT.